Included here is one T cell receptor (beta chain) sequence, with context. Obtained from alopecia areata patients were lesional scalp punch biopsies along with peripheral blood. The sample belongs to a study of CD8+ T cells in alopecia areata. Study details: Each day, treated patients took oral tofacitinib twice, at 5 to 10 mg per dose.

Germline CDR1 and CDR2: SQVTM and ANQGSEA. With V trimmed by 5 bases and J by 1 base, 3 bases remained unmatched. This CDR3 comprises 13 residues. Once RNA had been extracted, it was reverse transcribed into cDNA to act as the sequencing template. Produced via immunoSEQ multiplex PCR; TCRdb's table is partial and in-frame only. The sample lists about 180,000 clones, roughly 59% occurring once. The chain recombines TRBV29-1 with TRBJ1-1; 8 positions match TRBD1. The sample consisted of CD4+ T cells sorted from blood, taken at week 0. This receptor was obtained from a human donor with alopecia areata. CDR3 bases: TGCAGCGTTTCGGACAGGGCGAACACTGAAGCTTTCTTT. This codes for CSVSDRANTEAFF.